This T cell receptor beta chain was captured by sequencing in a study of regulatory T cells in long-lasting Graves disease. This clonotype was observed many times. Its antigen is currently unknown. As for time point: newly diagnosed GD, antithyroid drugs for less than 3 months. PBMC RNA served as the TCR library source. The CDR3 has 13 residues. Germline CDR1 and CDR2: MNHEY and SVGEGT. V lost 5 bases to trimming and J lost 5 bases, with 10 bases between them. Overall study results and limits: It was in persistent disease that TRBV28, TRBJ1-2 and TRBJ2-5 were favored. It was peripheral blood alone, not thyroid tissue, that was studied.

Researchers made TCR beta libraries by using iRepertoire HTBI primers and running Arm-PCR on CDR3 regions. TCRdb re-called the multiplex PCR reads through MiXCR, storing one row per CDR3 protein. Of 550,000 or so distinct CDR3 sequences listed, around 12% are singletons. The data also belong to a second study, concerning T cells in Graves' hyperthyroidism and ophthalmopathy. That work contributes: In validation, the model predicted ophthalmopathy. These predictions came a median roughly six months before onset.

V usage is TRBV6-2 or TRBV6-3 and J usage is TRBJ1-5; D is unclear. This TCR was recovered from a woman in her 30s with Graves disease. This sample comprised peripheral blood mononuclear cells (PBMCs), obtained at new diagnosis, from a patient treated with antithyroid drugs. Written as DNA, the CDR3 is TGTGCCAGCAGTCCCTCCAGATATCAGCCCCAGCATTTT. Translating gives CASSPSRYQPQHF.